The source of this T cell receptor (beta chain) is a study of response to subunit inactivated influenza vaccine (dated by TCRdb to 2016 to 2019). The study in broad terms: To follow how T cells responded to a trivalent subunit inactivated influenza vaccine, the researchers relied on deep quantitative profiling of the T cell receptor repertoire. Points the paper makes about the study in general: It was suggested by the authors that each seasonal influenza vaccination may recruit only a limited number of new T cells.

The CDR3 sequence holds 15 residues, the cysteine and phenylalanine included. The DNA shown is the 45-base CDR3, in frame from base 1. CDR1 SGHRS and CDR2 YFSETQ were looked up in the germline V gene. Library prep was done by RT-PCR. The instrument given in TCRdb is Illumina HiSeq 2500. The public reads were reanalyzed by TCRdb: fastp trimming at Q25, MiXCR alignment, in-frame beta chains only. Every CDR3 protein is listed once, alongside the most common genes and DNA of its rows. This sample holds more than 700,000 distinct CDR3 sequences; 21% were observed only once. Approximately 10% of the sample is held by the ten biggest clonotypes. This clonotype was found a few times. What antigen it recognizes has not been identified. One junction end disagrees with the germline gene, perhaps due to a read error.

The sample consisted of PBMCs from blood, taken about 5 days after vaccination. The V and J segments used are TRBV5-1 and TRBJ1-3; the D gene assignment is ambiguous. This TCR came from a man over 45 who received an inactivated influenza vaccine. Donor details come from another sample of the same person, matched by shared clones. The CDR3 here reads CASSLGTVSGNTIYF. The sequenced DNA: TGTGCCAGCAGCTTAGGAACGGTCTCTGGAAACACCATATATTTT. The CDR3 plus the reference TRBV5-1 and TRBJ1-3 genes for the other parts give the full variable domain: KAGVTQTPRYLIKTRGQQVTLSCSPISGHRSVSWYQQTPGQGLQFLFEYFSETQRNKGNFPGRFSGRQFSNSRSEMNVSTLELGDSALYLCASSLGTVSGNTIYFGEGSWLTVV.